This TCR beta chain came from a study of blood T cell repertoires in COVID-19. Overall study: Specimens from acute and convalescent COVID-19 originated in the United States, Italy and Spain. T cells, B-cell-depleted T cells, or PBMCs provided the cDNA or gDNA that served as material.

CDR3 length: 15 residues. Germline lookup yields CDR1 SEHNR and CDR2 FQNEAQ (reference sequence). The V gene end was trimmed by 4 bases and the J gene end by 1 base; junction bases not matched to a gene: 6. In the original analysis: Amplification with reference gene primers provided the estimates of nucleated cell counts. Measured with immunoSEQ multiplex PCR; TCRdb has only the in-frame clones, and not every one. From that table come the V and J calls and clone size; the DNA was used to work out D and trimming. The sample lists around 250,000 clones, about 90% seen once, with more than 1% in the top ten. Clinical history as reported by participants underpinned cohort assignment.

The receptor was isolated from a human donor in a cohort exposed to, infected with or recovered from COVID-19 (not recorded which). The donor label of this sample is uncertain. This chain links TRBV7-9 with TRBJ1-1, with TRBD1 matching 7 bases. Sequencing was performed on PBMCs or T cells enriched from blood (not recorded which). In DNA form, the CDR3 reads TGTGCCAGCAGCTCACCCAGGACAGGGAACACTGAAGCTTTCTTT. Its translation: CASSSPRTGNTEAFF.